This T cell receptor beta chain was profiled in a study of CD8+CD57+ T cells in acquired aplastic anemia. Study-level findings and limits: Any difference that existed in CD8+ Simpson's diversity between patients and controls was not significant.

This clonotype was observed a handful of times. The antigen is unknown. Investigators profiled TCR beta VDJ and CDR3 from genomic DNA template. TCRdb fed the reads into MiXCR, producing one record per CDR3 protein. The data hold about 160,000 distinct CDR3 sequences, with around half observed a single time. Germline CDR1 SQVTM, CDR2 ANQGSEA. V was clipped by 3 bases and J by 0 bases, with 10 bases between them. CDR3 size: 14 residues. The patients chosen for sequencing had shown expansion of CD8+CD57+ cells (detected by flow cytometry). Severe acquired aplastic anemia was present in all patients. The specimen sequenced was sorted CD4+, CD8+, or CD8+CD57+ T cells (not recorded which) from PBMCs. This clonotype was sampled from a human donor with aplastic anemia. The V gene is TRBV29-1, the J gene TRBJ2-3; D call uncertain. CDR3 coding DNA: TGCAGCGTTGAGCGTCCACCTAGCACAGATACGCAGTATTTT. This gives the protein CSVERPPSTDTQYF.